Listed below are T cell receptor beta chains from one sample, sequenced in a study of blood T cell repertoires in COVID-19. TCRdb keeps only in-frame clones here, not all; method: immunoSEQ multiplex PCR. The table records fewer than 250,000 clones, 65% to 90% of them present only once. Sample: peripheral blood. Receptors were obtained from a man aged 45-60 years with COVID-19, enrolled during active disease. CDR3s include the opening cysteine and the closing phenylalanine or tryptophan. D genes are given only for firm matches. Clone size is stated in some rows and not others, as once, few, many or a class when expanded.

>TRBV6-1|TRBD1|TRBJ1-5|once
TGTGCCAGCAGTGATTTACCGGGACAGAGAACATATAGCAATCAGCCCCAGCATTTT
CASSDLPGQRTYSNQPQHF
>TRBV2|.|TRBJ2-7|.
TGTGCCAGCAGTCCCGACCGGGGCGAGCAGTACTTC
CASSPDRGEQYF
>TRBV2|.|TRBJ1-5|few
TGTGCCAGCAGTGAAGGGGGAGGGAGCCCAAGCAATCAGCCCCAGCATTTT
CASSEGGGSPSNQPQHF
>TRBV7-8|.|TRBJ1-5|.
TGTGCCAGCAGCGTAAGGACACCAGATAGCAATCAGCCCCAGCATTTT
CASSVRTPDSNQPQHF
>TRBV5-1|.|TRBJ2-3|.
TGCGCCAGCAGCCCCTACGGCGGGGTGAGCACAGATACGCAGTATTTT
CASSPYGGVSTDTQYF
>TRBV19|TRBD1|TRBJ1-2|.
TGTGCCAGTAGACACGGACAGGGAGGATATGGCTACACCTTC
CASRHGQGGYGYTF
>TRBV7-3|.|TRBJ2-1|.
TGTGCCAGCAGCTTGATAACCGGGGAATCTAAGTTCTTC
CASSLITGESKFF
>TRBV30|.|TRBJ2-1|.
TGTGCCTGGAGTGTACGTGCGAGACATGGGCAGTTCTTC
CAWSVRARHGQFF
>TRBV6-5|TRBD1|TRBJ1-4|.
TGTGCCAGCAGCCTACAGGGGGGATGGGATGAAAAACTGTTTTTT
CASSLQGGWDEKLFF
>TRBV5-4|.|TRBJ1-1|.
TGTGCCAGCAGCCTAACCGGGGTTTGGGCCAATCCCACTGAAGCTTTCTTT
CASSLTGVWANPTEAFF
>TRBV25-1|.|TRBJ2-2|.
TGTGCCAGCAGCGGTACAGGGCGGAACACCGGGGAGCTGTTTTTT
CASSGTGRNTGELFF
>TRBV9|TRBD2|TRBJ2-1|.
TGTGCCAGCAGCGAACTCGCTGTAGCGGGGGGTTTTGGCAATGAGCAGTTCTTC
CASSELAVAGGFGNEQFF
>TRBV25-1|TRBD1|TRBJ2-7|.
TGTGCCAGCAGCTTAACAGGGGCGTCCTACGAGCAGTACTTC
CASSLTGASYEQYF
>TRBV6-4|TRBD1|TRBJ1-5|.
TGTGCCAGCAGGACAGGGGCGGGGTATAGCAATCAGCCCCAGCATTTT
CASRTGAGYSNQPQHF
>TRBV7-2|.|TRBJ1-2|.
TGTGCCAGCAGCCCCCACCCGGCCGGGGGCTATGGCTACACCTTC
CASSPHPAGGYGYTF
>TRBV2|.|TRBJ1-2|.
TGTGCCAGCAGCGATCTACAGGGCGTCTATGGCTACACCTTC
CASSDLQGVYGYTF
>TRBV7-9|.|TRBJ1-1|once
TGTGCCAGCAGCACCCCAACAGGGAAGCGAAACACTGAAGCTTTCTTT
CASSTPTGKRNTEAFF
>TRBV10-1|.|TRBJ2-3|.
TGCGCCAGCAGTCGCGGGGCCCCGGCAGATACGCAGTATTTT
CASSRGAPADTQYF
>TRBV7-9|.|TRBJ1-2|.
TGTGCCAGCAGCTTAGGACAGGACTACTATGGCTACACCTTC
CASSLGQDYYGYTF
>TRBV5-1|TRBD1|TRBJ1-2|.
TGCGCCAGCAGCTTGTTCCCGGGACAGATGATCTATGGCTACACCTTC
CASSLFPGQMIYGYTF
>TRBV7-2|.|TRBJ2-7|.
TGTGCCAGCAGCACCTCCGGGGGATCTCAAGCCTACGAGCAGTACTTC
CASSTSGGSQAYEQYF
>TRBV5-5|.|TRBJ1-3|.
TGTGCCAGCAGCGTAGACAGGACCTCTGGAAACACCATATATTTT
CASSVDRTSGNTIYF
>TRBV5-1|TRBD1|TRBJ2-3|.
TGCGCCAGCAGCTTGGAGACAGGGTTTCCGCGTGATACGCAGTATTTT
CASSLETGFPRDTQYF
>TRBV28|.|TRBJ1-2|.
TGTGCCAGCAGTTTATCGACAGCGAACTATGGCTACACCTTC
CASSLSTANYGYTF
>TRBV10-3|.|TRBJ2-1|once
TGTGCCATCAGCCCCGCGATAGCGGAATACAATGAGCAGTTCTTC
CAISPAIAEYNEQFF
>TRBV27|.|TRBJ1-2|.
TGTGCCAGCAGTACGGGATTATCTGGCTATGGCTACACCTTC
CASSTGLSGYGYTF
>TRBV19|.|TRBJ2-7|.
TGTGCCAGTAGTACAGAGGGAACAGGGAGTTACGAGCAGTACTTC
CASSTEGTGSYEQYF
>TRBV4-1|.|TRBJ2-7|.
TGCGCCAGCAGCCGCGACCAAGGGCTACGGACACCTTTGGGGTACTACGAGCAGTACTTC
CASSRDQGLRTPLGYYEQYF
>TRBV6-5|TRBD1|TRBJ1-6|.
TGTGCCAGCAGCACCGGGACAGAATATTCACCCCTCCACTTT
CASSTGTEYSPLHF
>TRBV7-6|TRBD1|TRBJ2-7|once
TGTGCCAGCAGCCTAAAAGGTCGCCCGGACAGGGAGGACGAGCAGTACTTC
CASSLKGRPDREDEQYF
>TRBV2|.|TRBJ1-6|.
TGTGCCAGCGGAGGGGATTCACCCCTCCACTTT
CASGGDSPLHF
>TRBV5-1|.|TRBJ2-7|.
TGCGCCAGCAGCTTGGATAAATACGAGCAGTACTTC
CASSLDKYEQYF
>TRBV18|.|TRBJ2-1|.
TGTGCCAGCTCACCGTCAGCGATGGCCATCACCTTCTTC
CASSPSAMAITFF
>TRBV5-4|.|TRBJ2-1|.
TGTGCCAGCAGCTCCTGGGGGGACCTACGGGAGCAGTTCTTC
CASSSWGDLREQFF
>TRBV28|TRBD1|TRBJ1-6|few
TGTGCCAGCAGTTTCCGACAGGGGTCTTTACCCCTCCACTTT
CASSFRQGSLPLHF
>TRBV12-5|TRBD2|TRBJ2-7|.
TGTGCTAGTGGCCCTTCTGGGCGGGAGTTGTACGAGCAGTACTTC
CASGPSGRELYEQYF
>TRBV19|.|TRBJ1-1|.
TGTGCCAGTAGTACAGGGATCGGCACTGAAGCTTTCTTT
CASSTGIGTEAFF
>TRBV7-3|TRBD2|TRBJ2-5|.
TGTGCCAGCAGTCTCGGGGGGACTCAAGAGACCCAGTACTTC
CASSLGGTQETQYF
>TRBV11-3|TRBD2|TRBJ2-2|.
TGTGCCAGCAACGCCGGGGGACTAGCGAACACCGGGGAGCTGTTTTTT
CASNAGGLANTGELFF
>TRBV28|.|TRBJ1-5|.
TGTGCCAGCAGTCCCGGACAGTGGAATCAGCCCCAGCATTTT
CASSPGQWNQPQHF
>TRBV6-5|.|TRBJ1-6|.
TGTGCCAGCAGTATTTCGCAGGGGAAAGATTCACCCCTCCACTTT
CASSISQGKDSPLHF
>TRBV30|.|TRBJ2-7|once
TGTGCCTGGAGCCCCTGGGACACTTACGAGCAGTACTTC
CAWSPWDTYEQYF
>TRBV7-6|TRBD1|TRBJ1-2|.
TGTGCCAGCAGCTTAGATGGCCATGGGACAGGGGGAGGCTACACCTTC
CASSLDGHGTGGGYTF
>TRBV19|.|TRBJ2-1|.
TGTGCCAGTAATGGGGGCGTCAACAATGAGCAGTTCTTC
CASNGGVNNEQFF
>TRBV6-5|.|TRBJ1-1|.
TGTGCCAGCAGTTCAAGCGGGACATTGAACACTGAAGCTTTCTTT
CASSSSGTLNTEAFF
>TRBV4-3|TRBD2|TRBJ2-3|.
TGCGCCAGCAGCCCAAGTACCGGGACTAGCGGGTTAGATACGCAGTATTTT
CASSPSTGTSGLDTQYF
>TRBV30|TRBD2|TRBJ2-1|.
TGTGCCTGGAGTGTAAGACTAGCGGGGGGGATCAATGAGCAGTTCTTC
CAWSVRLAGGINEQFF
>TRBV7-3|TRBD1|TRBJ2-1|.
TGTGCCAGCAGCTTAATTGGGACAGGCGATGAGCAGTTCTTC
CASSLIGTGDEQFF
>TRBV7-8|.|TRBJ2-7|.
TGTGCCAGCAGCTTTAGGGACCCAGGGGCCTACGAGCAGTACTTC
CASSFRDPGAYEQYF
>TRBV4-1|.|TRBJ1-2|.
TGCGCCAGCAGCCAAGATCCCCCCCCGATCCAGAACTATGGCTACACCTTC
CASSQDPPPIQNYGYTF
>TRBV7-9|.|TRBJ1-2|.
TGTGCCAGCAGCGGCCCCAAACTACAGGGTCCGGGCTATGGCTACACCTTC
CASSGPKLQGPGYGYTF
>TRBV7-2|TRBD1|TRBJ2-2|.
TGTGCCAGCAGCTTAGTTCAGGGGGCTTACACCGGGGAGCTGTTTTTT
CASSLVQGAYTGELFF
>TRBV27|TRBD2|TRBJ2-7|.
TGTGCCAGCAGTCTACAACTAGCGGACTCCTACGAGCAGTACTTC
CASSLQLADSYEQYF
>TRBV19|.|TRBJ2-2|.
TGTGCCAGCTCTCGCACCGGGGAGCTGTTTTTT
CASSRTGELFF
>TRBV24-1|.|TRBJ2-1|.
TGTGCCACCAGTGATTCTGGGCTCAATGAGCAGTTCTTC
CATSDSGLNEQFF
>TRBV30|TRBD1|TRBJ1-6|.
TGTGCCTGGAGTGAGGGACAGGGTGGGCGATCACCCCTCCACTTT
CAWSEGQGGRSPLHF
>TRBV5-4|.|TRBJ1-2|.
TGTGCCAGCAGCCTGGGGGGCACGCGGTCTAACTATGGCTACACCTTC
CASSLGGTRSNYGYTF
>TRBV5-5|.|TRBJ2-5|.
TGTGCCAGCAGCTTGCTACAGACCCAAGAGACCCAGTACTTC
CASSLLQTQETQYF
>TRBV4-1|TRBD2|TRBJ2-1|.
TGCGCCAGCAGCCGCGGGACTAGCGGGAGCCGGGATGAGCAGTTCTTC
CASSRGTSGSRDEQFF
>TRBV28|.|TRBJ1-1|.
TGTGCCAGCAGTTTCCCACAATATAACACTGAAGCTTTCTTT
CASSFPQYNTEAFF